The clone carrying this T cell receptor beta chain was recorded many times. It was considered stable Graves' hyperthyroidism when ophthalmopathy did not progress within 18 months. The diagnostic basis comprised clinical symptoms, serum thyroxine and TRAb, thyroid ultrasound and orbital computed tomography. TCR beta CDR3 sequences were amplified from RNA transcripts. A set of HTBI primers served as the primers for a first-round RT-PCR of the TCR CDR3. One entry per CDR3 protein results from TCRdb running MiXCR on the multiplex PCR reads. Among over 300,000 distinct CDR3 sequences listed, over 11% were seen once. This sample stems from a study of T cells in Graves' hyperthyroidism and ophthalmopathy. V was clipped by 6 bases and J by 1 base, with 10 bases between them. Germline V gives CDR1 SGHVS, CDR2 FQNEAQ. This CDR3 comprises 13 residues.

The origin of this receptor is a woman aged 55-69 years with Graves' hyperthyroidism. What was sequenced was blood. V is TRBV7-8 and J is TRBJ2-7; D perhaps matches TRBD2 (6 bases). CDR3 residues: CASSRSGSYEQYF. The CDR3, as DNA: TGTGCCAGCAGTCGTAGCGGATCCTACGAGCAGTACTTC. The full variable domain, in which reference TRBV7-8 and TRBJ2-7 provide the parts outside the CDR3, is GAGVSQSPRYKVAKRGQDVALRCDPISGHVSLFWYQQALGQGPEFLTYFQNEAQLDKSGLPSDRFFAERPEGSVSTLKIQRTQQEDSAVYLCASSRSGSYEQYFGPGTRLTVT.